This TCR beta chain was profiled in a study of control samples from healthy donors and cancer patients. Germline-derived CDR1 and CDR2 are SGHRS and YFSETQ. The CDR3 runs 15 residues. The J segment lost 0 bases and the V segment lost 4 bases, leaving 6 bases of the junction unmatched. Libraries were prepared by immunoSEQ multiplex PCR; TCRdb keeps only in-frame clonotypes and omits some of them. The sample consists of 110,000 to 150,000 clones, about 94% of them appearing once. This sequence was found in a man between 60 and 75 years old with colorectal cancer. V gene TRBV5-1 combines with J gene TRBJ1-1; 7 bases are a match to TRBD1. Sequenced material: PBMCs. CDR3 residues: CASSIRGQMNTEAFF. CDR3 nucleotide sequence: TGCGCCAGCAGCATCAGGGGACAGATGAACACTGAAGCTTTCTTT.